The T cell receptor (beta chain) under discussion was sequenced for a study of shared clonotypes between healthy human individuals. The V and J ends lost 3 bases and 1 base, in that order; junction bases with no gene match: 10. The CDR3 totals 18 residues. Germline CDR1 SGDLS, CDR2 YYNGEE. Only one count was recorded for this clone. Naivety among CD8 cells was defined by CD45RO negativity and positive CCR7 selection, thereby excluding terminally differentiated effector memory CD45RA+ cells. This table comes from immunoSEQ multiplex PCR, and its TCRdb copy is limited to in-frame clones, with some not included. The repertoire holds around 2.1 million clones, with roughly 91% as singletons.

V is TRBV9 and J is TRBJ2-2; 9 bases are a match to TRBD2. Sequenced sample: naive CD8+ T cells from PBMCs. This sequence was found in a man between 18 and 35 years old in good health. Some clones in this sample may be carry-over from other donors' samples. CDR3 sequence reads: CASSARPSLAGNTGELFF. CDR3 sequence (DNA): TGTGCCAGCAGCGCCCGACCCTCACTAGCGGGGAACACCGGGGAGCTGTTTTTT.